A single TCR beta chain is shown here with its context. Its antigen is unknown. One end of the junction fails to match germline, which may point to a read error. The CDR3 starts with the cysteine, ends with the phenylalanine, and has 16 residues. Kept here is only the CDR3 DNA, which spans 48 bases and is read in frame from base 1. Sequences SEHNR (CDR1) and FQNEAQ (CDR2) are obtained from the germline V gene (reference sequence). The record originates from a study of T cells in Graves' hyperthyroidism and ophthalmopathy (dated by TCRdb to between 2018 and 2020). Describing the broader study: Peripheral blood was collected at initial diagnosis, before any treatment. To identify TCR V-J signatures that set the groups apart, the researchers used a discovery cohort of 100 or so patients, made up of roughly 45 with Graves' ophthalmopathy and around 58 with stable Graves' hyperthyroidism. Prospective prediction of ophthalmopathy was tested in an independent validation cohort consisting of about 19 hyperthyroidism patients and around 17 patients who later progressed to ophthalmopathy. The 80 to 100 discovery patients were randomly divided into training and test sets at a 7:3 ratio. In several Graves' hyperthyroidism patients, the study also compared T-cell repertoires from thyroid tissue with T-cell repertoires from blood. After blood sampling, hyperthyroidism patients were treated with methimazole at a starting dose of 30 mg daily, and ophthalmopathy patients were treated with high-dose intravenous methylprednisolone. According to the paper, TCR Vbeta CDR3 sequencing was carried out on approximately 140 peripheral blood samples, which came from approximately 43 ophthalmopathy, around 75 hyperthyroidism and around 17 progressor patients. Overall study results and their limits: Most expanded thyroid clonotypes (frequency above 0.001) were also detected in blood, suggesting blood repertoires may reflect thyroid immune responses. During validation, the model predicted progression to ophthalmopathy a median of about 5.9 months ahead of onset, with 60% to 71% sensitivity and about 75% specificity. Sample size was not statistically predetermined, and investigators were not blinded to group allocation. Ophthalmopathy was separated from stable hyperthyroidism by a 13 V-J signature model, with 85% to 90% sensitivity and around 81% specificity obtained in cross-validation and 80%/75% obtained in testing.

A patient counted as having stable Graves' hyperthyroidism if no progression to ophthalmopathy occurred over 18 months of follow-up. Hyperthyroidism patients were aged 18 to 65 years and newly diagnosed, with disease duration of less than 2 months. The study excluded patients with uncontrolled infections, other autoimmune diseases, pregnancy or lactation. Diagnoses were based on clinical symptoms, serum thyroxine and TRAb, thyroid ultrasound and orbital computed tomography. PBMCs were isolated from about 10 ml of fresh peripheral blood by Ficoll-Paque density gradient centrifugation. Total RNA was extracted using Trizol reagent, and RNA quality was assessed on an Agilent 2100 Bioanalyzer. The TCR beta CDR3 regions were amplified from the RNA transcripts. A first-round RT-PCR of the TCR CDR3 used the HTBI primer set with the Qiagen OneStep RT-PCR kit. Libraries were constructed in a second round of multiplex PCR, after which size selection and purification were carried out. Libraries were sequenced paired-end with 100 bp reads on an Illumina HiSeq2000. Under the source paper's analysis protocol: SOAPnuke was used to process the raw data, throwing out any read that contained adapters or uncalled bases, had a mean Phred below 15, or lacked an exact constant-primer or identifier match. COPE v1.2.5 was used to merge the high-quality paired reads, and each unique nucleotide sequence was defined as a clonotype. Clonotypes were aligned to IMGT TRBV, TRBD and TRBJ reference segments using MiTCR v1.1. The analysis was restricted to V-J combinations with a frequency above 0.0001, which together covered around 99% of the repertoires. A TCS score was defined as the ratio between F50 (clonal expansion) and ExV (chaos), using BLOSUM62-based TCRdist between CDR3 peptides within each V-J. Welch's t-statistics and random forest reduced 514 V-J features to 10 to 15, which were used in a naive Bayes classifier (R e1071). In TCRdb, the public reads were trimmed at Q25 with fastp and aligned with MiXCR, with productive beta chains retained. CDR3 protein sequences are deduplicated, and each keeps its most common genes and DNA. These V and J calls are TCRdb output, not the study's own analysis. This sample is represented by approximately 610,000 distinct CDR3 sequences; around 17% of them were singletons. 15% to 20% of the sample goes to the ten largest clones.

Sample: blood. The sequence was collected from a woman aged 18-29 years with Graves' hyperthyroidism. The V and J segments used are TRBV7-9 and TRBJ1-2; 9 bases in between match TRBD1. This receptor has the CDR3 CASSATGTGTIYSYTF. In nucleotide form, the sequence is TGTGCCAGCAGCGCCACCGGGACAGGGACTATCTATAGCTACACCTTC.